These 29 T cell receptor beta chains were all obtained from the same sample, sequenced in a study of T cell responses to AZD1222 COVID-19 vaccine. Using immunoSEQ multiplex PCR, the repertoire was profiled, and TCRdb retains in-frame clones only, with some absent. Here the sample spans 150,000 to 200,000 clones, approximately 95% being singletons. Sequences were derived from peripheral blood, sampled on day 0 of AZD1222 vaccination. The receptors were sampled from an adult in good health.

This clone turned up a few times. V gene TRBV5-1 combines with J gene TRBJ2-2; possibly TRBD1 for D (5 bases). V was pared by 0 bases and J by 0 bases, with 12 bases between. The CDR3 runs to 17 residues. CDR1 and CDR2 (germline): SGHRS, YFSETQ. The CDR3 loop is CASSLVGRSANTGELFF. CDR3 in DNA: TGCGCCAGCAGCTTGGTGGGGCGCTCCGCGAACACCGGGGAGCTGTTTTTT. The full variable domain, completed using reference TRBV5-1 and TRBJ2-2, is KAGVTQTPRYLIKTRGQQVTLSCSPISGHRSVSWYQQTPGQGLQFLFEYFSETQRNKGNFPGRFSGRQFSNSRSEMNVSTLELGDSALYLCASSLVGRSANTGELFFGEGSRLTVL.

The rearrangement uses TRBV12-5 and TRBJ1-2; D is possibly TRBD1 (5 bases). The CDR3 sequence is 15 residues long. Deletions cut 1 base from V and 7 bases from J, with 16 bases between. Looked up from germline, CDR1 is LGHNT and CDR2 is FRNRAP. The CDR3 bases are TGTGCTAGTGGTTTGGAAGCAGGGTTCTCGGGTGGCTACACCTTC. This sequence encodes CASGLEAGFSGGYTF.

V and J are TRBV29-1 and TRBJ2-2, with D possibly matching TRBD2 (6 bases). CDR1 is SQVTM and CDR2 is ANQGSEA in the germline V gene. The V end lost 4 bases, the J end lost 5 bases, and 11 bases lay between the germline ends. The CDR3 spans 13 residues. This CDR3 is CSVAGRGTGELFF. Here the CDR3 DNA reads TGCAGCGTTGCCGGGAGAGGGACCGGGGAGCTGTTTTTT.

The rearrangement joins TRBV3-1 (or the pseudogene TRBV3-2) to TRBJ2-1; D not resolved. This CDR3 is 16 amino acids long. Deletions cut 3 bases from V and 0 bases from J, with 12 bases between. Germline V gene sequence: CDR1 LGHDT, CDR2 YNNKEL (reference sequence). CDR3 sequence (DNA): TGTGCCAGCAGCCACGGAGCCGCGAGCTCCTACAATGAGCAGTTCTTC. Its protein is CASSHGAASSYNEQFF.

The chain has TRBV7-8 and TRBJ1-3; D gene ambiguous. The CDR3 loop spans 13 amino acids. Trimming removed 5 bases from V and 0 bases from J, with 5 bases in between. CDR1 and CDR2 (germline): SGHVS, FQNEAQ. The CDR3 DNA reads as TGTGCCAGCAGCCCCGACTCTGGAAACACCATATATTTT. Translated: CASSPDSGNTIYF.

The chain employs TRBV12-5 and TRBJ1-5; D is unclear. The CDR3 consists of 13 residues. Germline assignment: CDR1 LGHNT and CDR2 FRNRAP. V was shortened by 7 bases and J by 3 bases, with 10 bases between the two germline ends. The CDR3 coding sequence is TGTGCTAGTGCCAAGCAGGACAATCAGCCCCAGCATTTT. This sequence encodes CASAKQDNQPQHF.

There are a few counts of this clone. This chain uses TRBV11-2 with TRBJ2-5; tentative D call: TRBD2 (5 bases). The CDR3 extends over 18 amino acids. Germline V gene data show CDR1 as SGHAT and CDR2 as FQNNGV. Trimming pared 3 bases from V and 1 base from J, leaving 21 bases between. The CDR3 coding sequence is TGTGCCAGCAGCTTGGAGGAGCGACTTAGGGCGGCCCAAGAGACCCAGTACTTC. Amino acids: CASSLEERLRAAQETQYF.

A remark on this clone: In the same sample, other DNA sequences code for this CDR3. The chain carries TRBV3-1 (or the pseudogene TRBV3-2) and TRBJ1-1; no reliable D call. The germline V and J ends were trimmed by 1 base and 0 bases, with 3 bases remaining between them. The CDR3 has 13 residues. Germline assignment: CDR1 LGHDT and CDR2 YNNKEL (reference sequence). For the CDR3, the DNA is TGTGCCAGCAGCCAAGCAGTGAACACTGAAGCTTTCTTT. It codes for CASSQAVNTEAFF.

This chain links TRBV13 with TRBJ2-7; weak D call: TRBD1 (6 bases). Trimming cost V 0 bases and J 3 bases, with 12 bases left between them. The CDR3 covers 15 residues. Germline CDR1 reads PRHDT; CDR2 reads FYEKMQ (reference sequence). CDR3 sequence reads: CASSLGAGEIYEQYF. Written as DNA, the CDR3 is TGTGCCAGCAGCTTAGGGGCAGGGGAGATCTACGAGCAGTACTTC.

This chain joins TRBV2 and TRBJ2-1; the match to TRBD2 covers 11 bases. This CDR3 comprises 14 residues. Trimming removed 4 bases from V and 7 bases from J; junction bases left unmatched: 3. CDR1 and CDR2 (germline): SNHLY, FYNNEI. The CDR3 loop is CASSATSGSNEQFF. CDR3 DNA: TGTGCCAGCAGTGCTACTAGCGGGAGTAATGAGCAGTTCTTC.

The chain is built from TRBV10-3 and TRBJ2-5; TRBD1 might be the D (5 bases). Germline CDR1 and CDR2: ENHRY and SYGVKD. V was cut by 6 bases and J by 2 bases, with 13 bases left in between. The length of the CDR3 is 14 residues. The CDR3 DNA follows: TGTGCCATCAGCATACAGGAGAGTCAAGAGACCCAGTACTTC. Protein sequence: CAISIQESQETQYF.

The CDR3: CASSLVAGQGALREKLFF. CDR3 nucleotide sequence: TGTGCCAGCAGCTTAGTCGCGGGACAGGGGGCTTTGCGTGAAAAACTGTTTTTT. V and J are TRBV7-6 and TRBJ1-4; TRBD1 aligns across 12 bases. The germline gives CDR1 SGHVS, CDR2 FNYEAQ. The junction had 10 bases not matched to a gene; V was cut back by 1 base and J by 7 bases. CDR3 length: 18 amino acids.

The chain combines TRBV2 with TRBJ1-2, with TRBD1 matching over 8 bases. This CDR3 contains 15 residues. After removal of 8 bases from V and 6 bases from J, the junction contained 14 bases not matched to a gene. Per the germline V gene, CDR1 is SNHLY and CDR2 is FYNNEI. The CDR3 bases are TGTGCCAGCTCACGGAGCGGTGACAGGGGTCATGGCTACACCTTC. It translates to CASSRSGDRGHGYTF.

This chain connects TRBV6-5 to TRBJ2-2; 7 bases agree with TRBD1. The CDR3 is 13 amino acids. CDR1 and CDR2 from the germline V gene are MNHEY and SVGAGI. After removal of 6 bases from V and 6 bases from J, the junction contained 4 bases not matched to a gene. The CDR3 spells CASRTRGPGELFF. CDR3 coding DNA: TGTGCCAGCAGGACAAGGGGGCCCGGGGAGCTGTTTTTT.

The chain joins TRBV28 to TRBJ2-4; D perhaps matches TRBD2 (5 bases). Germline loops: CDR1 MDHEN, CDR2 SYDVKM. V gave up 4 bases and J gave up 0 bases, with 13 bases separating them. This CDR3 region has 16 residues. The CDR3 is CASSSPGILAKNIQYF. CDR3 bases: TGTGCCAGCAGTTCTCCGGGGATACTAGCCAAAAACATTCAGTACTTC.

This chain's CDR3 is CASSPRGDFLLNTEAFF. The CDR3 nucleotides read TGTGCCAGCAGCCCTAGGGGGGATTTCCTCCTGAACACTGAAGCTTTCTTT. V and J are TRBV9 and TRBJ1-1; D possibly corresponds to TRBD1 (6 bases). V lost 4 bases to trimming and J lost 0 bases, with 19 bases between them. This CDR3 comprises 17 residues. Germline-derived CDR1 and CDR2 are SGDLS and YYNGEE.

The CDR3, as DNA: TGCGCCAGCAGCGAGACAGGGGGACCTGAAGCTTTCTTT. Translated: CASSETGGPEAFF. The chain has TRBV5-1 and TRBJ1-1, with TRBD1 identical over 9 bases. Germline V gene sequence: CDR1 SGHRS, CDR2 YFSETQ. J was trimmed by 6 bases and V by 4 bases; bases with no gene match: 4. This CDR3 region has 13 residues.

This chain uses TRBV5-1 with TRBJ2-1; TRBD2 matches 13 bases. Germline V lookup: CDR1 SGHRS, CDR2 YFSETQ. This CDR3 contains 17 residues. V was pared by 7 bases and J by 0 bases, with 7 bases of the junction left unmatched. In DNA form, the CDR3 reads TGCGCCAGCCGATGGACTAGCGGGAGCCCCTCCTACAATGAGCAGTTCTTC. Protein sequence: CASRWTSGSPSYNEQFF.

The V call is TRBV3-1 (or the pseudogene TRBV3-2), the J call TRBJ1-3; tentative D call: TRBD1 (6 bases). The CDR3 contains 15 residues. Germline CDR1 LGHDT, CDR2 YNNKEL (reference sequence). Trimming took off 4 bases at V and 4 bases at J, with 14 bases between the two ends. The CDR3, as DNA: TGTGCCAGCAGCCCCCACAGGGATGGAGGAAACACCATATATTTT. Amino acids: CASSPHRDGGNTIYF.

This clone appeared once. The V gene is TRBV15, the J gene TRBJ1-2; no firm D call. The CDR3 consists of 13 residues. The germline gives CDR1 LNHNV, CDR2 YYDKDF (reference sequence). V gave up 4 bases and J gave up 5 bases, with 11 bases separating them. In nucleotides, the CDR3 is TGTGCCACCAGCATAGGCGTTGGGTATGGCTACACCTTC. Amino acids: CATSIGVGYGYTF.

The rearrangement joins TRBV5-6 to TRBJ2-1; 8 bases align to TRBD2. V lost 0 bases and J lost 5; bases outside the gene matches: 10. There are 17 residues in the CDR3. Per the germline V gene, CDR1 is SGHDT and CDR2 is YYEEEE. CDR3 region: CASSLAPYGGVDNEQFF. CDR3 sequence (DNA): TGTGCCAGCAGCTTGGCCCCTTACGGGGGGGTCGACAATGAGCAGTTCTTC.

The V and J genes are TRBV30 and TRBJ2-3; D possibly matches TRBD1 or TRBD2 (6 bases each). CDR1 is GTSNPN and CDR2 is SVGIG in the germline V gene (reference sequence). The CDR3 covers 17 residues. Trimming pared 3 bases from V and 1 base from J, leaving 20 bases between. The CDR3 region has the DNA TGTGCCTGGAGGGGTAGGGGGGCCCAGTTCGGCACAGATACGCAGTATTTT. It encodes CAWRGRGAQFGTDTQYF. Variable domain in full (rest from reference TRBV30 and TRBJ2-3): SQTIHQWPATLVQPVGSPLSLECTVEGTSNPNLYWYRQAAGRGLQLLFYSVGIGQISSEVPQNLSASRPQDRQFILSSKKLLLSDSGFYLCAWRGRGAQFGTDTQYFGPGTRLTVL.

The V call is TRBV12-3 or TRBV12-4, the J call TRBJ1-2, with D unresolved. The CDR3 is 12 residues long. V dropped 3 bases and J dropped 7 bases, with 9 bases sitting between them. The CDR3 region is CASSFREGGYTF. The CDR3 region has the DNA TGTGCCAGCAGTTTCCGGGAGGGTGGCTACACCTTC.

This chain joins TRBV27 and TRBJ1-5; TRBD1 agrees at 7 bases. The CDR3 has 16 amino acids. Looked up from germline, CDR1 is MNHEY and CDR2 is SMNVEV (reference sequence). After removal of 5 bases from V and 3 bases from J, the junction contained 10 bases not matched to a gene. The CDR3: CASSPPGQRANQPQHF. The DNA for the CDR3 is TGTGCCAGCAGTCCTCCGGGACAGAGAGCCAATCAGCCCCAGCATTTT.

As regards this clone: Germline is not matched at one junction end, which may reflect a read error. The V call is TRBV5-6, the J call TRBJ1-2, with D perhaps TRBD1 (5 bases). The CDR3 covers 12 residues. Germline V gene sequence: CDR1 SGHDT, CDR2 YYEEEE. The CDR3: CASSRGVPLPNF. The CDR3 bases are TGTGCCAGCAGCAGAGGGGTTCCCTTACCCAACTTC.

The V call is TRBV7-8, the J call TRBJ1-2; weak D call: TRBD1 (6 bases). Germline CDR1 is SGHVS and CDR2 is FQNEAQ. Trimming removed 0 bases from V and 2 bases from J, with 7 bases in between. The CDR3 covers 14 residues. The CDR3 region is CASSLATGNYGYTF. DNA for the CDR3: TGTGCCAGCAGCTTAGCGACAGGCAACTATGGCTACACCTTC.

The rearrangement joins TRBV15 to TRBJ1-5; D may be TRBD1 (6 bases). The V gene's germline CDR1 is LNHNV and CDR2 YYDKDF (reference sequence). The CDR3 runs 18 residues. Trimming cost V 5 bases and J 0 bases, with 20 bases left between them. For the CDR3, the DNA is TGTGCCACCAGCCGAAAAATCACGGACAGACATAGCAATCAGCCCCAGCATTTT. Encoded protein: CATSRKITDRHSNQPQHF.

The chain has TRBV4-1 and TRBJ1-5; 9 bases agree with TRBD1. Unmatched junction bases numbered 6, after V lost 1 base and J lost 5 bases. Germline V gene lookup returns CDR1 MGHRA and CDR2 YSYEKL. The CDR3 totals 16 residues. The chain's CDR3 is CASSQARGQGDQPQHF. The CDR3 DNA is TGCGCCAGCAGCCAAGCAAGGGGACAGGGCGATCAGCCCCAGCATTTT.

The V gene is TRBV3-1 (or the pseudogene TRBV3-2), the J gene TRBJ2-1; D might be TRBD2 (6 bases). The germline gives CDR1 LGHDT, CDR2 YNNKEL (reference sequence). CDR3 length equals 18 residues. V lost 0 bases, J lost 8 bases, and 23 bases lay in between. CDR3 nucleotide sequence: TGTGCCAGCAGCCAAGACGTAAGGAGGGACCTAAGTTCGGATGAGCAGTTCTTC. This gives the protein CASSQDVRRDLSSDEQFF.